Following are 28 T cell receptor beta chains from one sample sequenced in a study of blood T cell repertoires in COVID-19. The repertoire was sequenced with immunoSEQ multiplex PCR; TCRdb's copy has only in-frame clones and lacks some. The sample has about 280,000 clones, 85% to 90% seen once. Source material: peripheral blood. All receptors derive from a human donor in a cohort sampled during active COVID-19.

The V call is TRBV24-1, the J call TRBJ1-1; the D gene is possibly TRBD1 (6 bases). CDR3 length: 15 residues. Between the trimmed V and J ends, which lost 3 bases and 8 bases, there was a span of 18 bases. Looked up from germline, CDR1 is KGHDR and CDR2 is SFDVKD. This chain's CDR3 is CATSDPAAYGGEAFF. For the CDR3, the DNA is TGTGCCACCAGTGATCCTGCCGCCTATGGGGGCGAAGCTTTCTTT.

For the CDR3, the DNA is TGTGCCAGCAGCGTAGGAGCGGGAGGGCTCCTCACAGATACGCAGTATTTT. It yields the protein CASSVGAGGLLTDTQYF. The chain joins TRBV9 to TRBJ2-3, with 10 bases lining up with TRBD2. Trimming at V came to 0 bases and at J to 2 bases, leaving 6 bases not matched to a gene. This CDR3 contains 17 residues. CDR1 and CDR2 from the germline V gene are SGDLS and YYNGEE.

This clone was detected once. The V and J genes are TRBV25-1 and TRBJ2-2; 7 bases agree with TRBD1. Germline V gene lookup returns CDR1 MGHDK and CDR2 SYGVNS. The V gene end was trimmed by 6 bases and the J gene end by 0 bases; junction bases not matched to a gene: 4. There are 15 residues in the CDR3. The CDR3 spells CASRTGVTNTGELFF. CDR3 in DNA: TGTGCCAGCAGAACAGGGGTCACGAACACCGGGGAGCTGTTTTTT.

The J gene is TRBJ2-7, the V gene TRBV7-8; 10 positions match TRBD2. Germline trimming cut 5 bases from V and 3 bases from J; bases unmatched to any gene: 4. The CDR3 runs 14 residues. Germline V gene data show CDR1 as SGHVS and CDR2 as FQNEAQ. The CDR3 is CASSPGTSVYEQYF. The CDR3 region has the DNA TGTGCCAGCAGCCCCGGGACTAGCGTCTACGAGCAGTACTTC.

The V gene is TRBV19, the J gene TRBJ2-3; 10 nucleotides agree with TRBD2. The CDR3 extends over 15 amino acids. V shed 9 bases and J 6 bases; nucleotides not matched to a gene: 12. Germline CDR1 and CDR2: LNHDA and SQIVND (reference sequence). This chain's CDR3 is CASGPYLAGVDTQYF. The CDR3 coding sequence is TGTGCCAGCGGCCCTTACCTAGCGGGGGTCGATACGCAGTATTTT.

The V call is TRBV7-3, the J call TRBJ2-1, with TRBD2 matching 8 bases. The CDR3 is 14 residues long. The V and J ends lost 5 bases and 10 bases, in that order; junction bases with no gene match: 10. Germline-derived CDR1 and CDR2 are SGHTA and FQGTGA. Here the CDR3 reads CASSPTGTRREQFF. CDR3 sequence (DNA): TGTGCCAGCAGCCCCACGGGGACTAGGCGGGAGCAGTTCTTC.

V is TRBV6-5 and J is TRBJ1-2; TRBD1 agrees at 7 bases. Germline V gives CDR1 MNHEY, CDR2 SVGAGI. Trimming at V came to 5 bases and at J to 5 bases, leaving 11 bases not matched to a gene. The CDR3 runs to 15 residues. CDR3 bases: TGTGCCAGCAGTCGGACAGGCTCCGAAGCTTATGGCTACACCTTC. This encodes CASSRTGSEAYGYTF.

This clone was seen more than once but under ten times. The rearrangement uses TRBV11-2 and TRBJ2-5; possibly TRBD1 for D (6 bases). CDR1 and CDR2 (germline): SGHAT, FQNNGV. This CDR3 region has 15 residues. V lost 7 bases and J 2 bases, leaving 17 bases between the germline ends. The CDR3 bases are TGTGCCAGCACCCTGGGGGCCTTGGGACAAGAGACCCAGTACTTC. This codes for CASTLGALGQETQYF.

This chain joins TRBV19 and TRBJ2-7; 11 bases are shared with TRBD1. The CDR3 runs 15 residues. Losses at the gene ends were 3 bases for V and 2 bases for J; bases not matched to a gene: 3. Germline V CDR1 and CDR2: LNHDA, SQIVND (reference sequence). The DNA of the CDR3 is TGTGCCAGTAGTATGAAGGACAGGGGGCCCTACGAGCAGTACTTC. This gives the protein CASSMKDRGPYEQYF.

V gene TRBV5-1 combines with J gene TRBJ1-5; 9 bases fit TRBD1. The V and J ends lost 4 bases and 6 bases, in that order; junction bases with no gene match: 8. CDR3 length equals 15 residues. Per germline, CDR1 SGHRS and CDR2 YFSETQ. The CDR3 bases are TGCGCCAGCAGCGAACAGGGGGCGCCCGGTCAGCCCCAGCATTTT. It encodes CASSEQGAPGQPQHF. Using reference TRBV5-1 and TRBJ1-5 for the parts outside the CDR3, the full variable domain is KAGVTQTPRYLIKTRGQQVTLSCSPISGHRSVSWYQQTPGQGLQFLFEYFSETQRNKGNFPGRFSGRQFSNSRSEMNVSTLELGDSALYLCASSEQGAPGQPQHFGDGTRLSIL.

The chain uses TRBV6-1 and TRBJ2-2, with D tentatively TRBD1 (5 bases). Trimming pared 1 base from V and 1 base from J, leaving 7 bases between. CDR1 and CDR2 from the germline V gene are MNHNS and SASEGT. This CDR3 contains 15 residues. The CDR3 loop is CASSEVDRNTGELFF. CDR3 coding DNA: TGTGCCAGCAGTGAAGTTGACAGGAACACCGGGGAGCTGTTTTTT.

CDR3 sequence (DNA): TGCGCCAGCAGCCTCCGAGGGTTGGGGAACACAGATACGCAGTATTTT. It translates to CASSLRGLGNTDTQYF. The chain combines TRBV5-1 with TRBJ2-3; maybe TRBD2 (5 bases). Trimming removed 4 bases from V and 2 bases from J, with 17 bases in between. Germline loops: CDR1 SGHRS, CDR2 YFSETQ. The CDR3 contains 16 residues.

The V and J genes are TRBV14 and TRBJ2-5; 9 nucleotides line up with TRBD2. Germline V CDR1 and CDR2: SGHDN, FVKESK. V trimming: 1 base; J trimming: 5 bases; junction bases outside the gene matches: 5. The CDR3 has 15 residues. CDR3 loop: CASSQGIAGVETQYF. DNA of the CDR3: TGTGCCAGCAGCCAAGGGATAGCGGGAGTTGAGACCCAGTACTTC.

The chain links TRBV2 to TRBJ2-5; 9 bases line up with TRBD1. The CDR3 runs 15 residues. V lost 5 bases, J lost 4 bases, and 8 bases stayed unmatched. Germline CDR1 and CDR2: SNHLY and FYNNEI. The CDR3 sequence: CASSSDRGARETQYF. The CDR3 region has the DNA TGTGCCAGCAGTTCTGACAGGGGGGCGCGAGAGACCCAGTACTTC.

This chain links TRBV29-1 with TRBJ2-7, with 9 bases that match TRBD1. There are 14 residues in the CDR3. Germline lookup yields CDR1 SQVTM and CDR2 ANQGSEA. After removal of 2 bases from V and 1 base from J, the junction contained 3 bases not matched to a gene. The CDR3 loop reads CSVERTGDSYEQYF. The CDR3 DNA follows: TGCAGCGTTGAAAGGACAGGGGATTCCTACGAGCAGTACTTC.

This chain uses TRBV3-1 (or the pseudogene TRBV3-2) with TRBJ2-3; 9 bases match TRBD1. This CDR3 is built from 16 residues. J lost 4 bases, V lost 4 bases, and 9 bases had no gene match. Germline CDR1 and CDR2: LGHDT and YNNKEL (reference sequence). CDR3 amino acids: CASSPKQGAGSDTQYF. CDR3 coding DNA: TGTGCCAGCAGCCCCAAACAGGGGGCGGGCTCAGATACGCAGTATTTT.

The rearrangement links TRBV6-2 or TRBV6-3 to TRBJ2-1, with 8 positions matching TRBD2. CDR3 length: 16 residues. Trimming at V came to 5 bases and at J to 1 base, leaving 7 bases not matched to a gene. From germline, CDR1 is MNHEY and CDR2 SVGEGT. The CDR3 sequence is CASSKKSGRSYNEQFF. The CDR3, as DNA: TGTGCCAGCAGTAAAAAGAGCGGGAGATCCTACAATGAGCAGTTCTTC.

The chain recombines TRBV25-1 with TRBJ2-5; TRBD2 matches at 8 bases. There are 13 residues in the CDR3. Germline CDR1 MGHDK, CDR2 SYGVNS. The trim removed 7 bases at V and 5 bases at J, leaving 6 bases unmatched. The chain's CDR3 is CASIPAGAETQYF. The DNA of the CDR3 is TGTGCCAGCATCCCAGCGGGAGCGGAGACCCAGTACTTC.

This clone was observed a few times. The J gene is TRBJ1-5, the V gene TRBV5-1, with a tentative D call TRBD1 (5 bases). CDR3 length: 14 amino acids. Trimming removed 3 bases at V and 4 bases at J, with 11 bases between. Germline-derived CDR1 and CDR2 are SGHRS and YFSETQ. CDR3 nucleotide sequence: TGCGCCAGCAGCTGGGGGGTGGGAAATCAGCCCCAGCATTTT. This sequence encodes CASSWGVGNQPQHF.

The V gene is TRBV19, the J gene TRBJ1-1; 8 positions match TRBD1. CDR3 length: 17 amino acids. Germline assignment: CDR1 LNHDA and CDR2 SQIVND (reference sequence). Trimming removed 4 bases from V and 1 base from J; junction bases left unmatched: 11. CDR3 amino acids: CASSKRQGAFGNTEAFF. The CDR3 DNA reads as TGTGCCAGTAGTAAGCGGCAGGGGGCTTTTGGGAACACTGAAGCTTTCTTT.

The table lists this clone with a count of one. This sequence joins TRBV6-5 and TRBJ2-3; tentatively, D is TRBD2 (5 bases). This CDR3 is built from 14 residues. V lost 3 bases and J lost 0, with 7 bases in between. The germline V gene encodes CDR1 MNHEY and CDR2 SVGAGI. The CDR3 sequence is CASSYSGSTDTQYF. CDR3 coding DNA: TGTGCCAGCAGTTATTCGGGGAGCACAGATACGCAGTATTTT.

This sequence joins TRBV19 and TRBJ2-3; D ambiguous. The CDR3 loop spans 14 amino acids. The V gene lost 4 bases and the J gene lost 3 bases, with 11 bases spanning the gap. The germline V gene has CDR1 LNHDA and CDR2 SQIVND (reference sequence). DNA of the CDR3: TGTGCCAGTAGTAGCGGCTTAGAAACAGATACGCAGTATTTT. Residues: CASSSGLETDTQYF.

V usage is TRBV7-9 and J usage is TRBJ2-5; D is perhaps TRBD2 (6 bases). The germline gives CDR1 SEHNR, CDR2 FQNEAQ (reference sequence). The CDR3 has 14 residues. With 3 bases removed from V and 1 base from J, the gap between germline ends came to 9 bases. The CDR3 region has the DNA TGTGCCAGCAGCTTGGGACTTTTCCAAGAGACCCAGTACTTC. Translated: CASSLGLFQETQYF. The whole variable domain, filled in from reference TRBV7-9 and TRBJ2-5, reads DTGVSQNPRHKITKRGQNVTFRCDPISEHNRLYWYRQTLGQGPEFLTYFQNEAQLEKSRLLSDRFSAERPKGSFSTLEIQRTEQGDSAMYLCASSLGLFQETQYFGPGTRLLVL.

This chain connects TRBV9 to TRBJ2-2, with 9 nucleotides matching TRBD1. The V and J ends lost 5 bases and 5 bases, in that order; junction bases with no gene match: 7. The CDR3 runs 15 residues. CDR1 SGDLS and CDR2 YYNGEE come from the germline V gene. CDR3 nucleotide sequence: TGTGCCAGCAGAATGGGACAGGGATCAACCGGGGAGCTGTTTTTT. Translating it yields CASRMGQGSTGELFF. Variable domain in full (rest from reference TRBV9 and TRBJ2-2): DSGVTQTPKHLITATGQRVTLRCSPRSGDLSVYWYQQSLDQGLQFLIQYYNGEERAKGNILERFSAQQFPDLHSELNLSSLELGDSALYFCASRMGQGSTGELFFGEGSRLTVL.

This clone was recorded a few times. This sequence joins TRBV3-1 (or the pseudogene TRBV3-2) and TRBJ1-6; D is uncertain. The V end lost 4 bases, the J end lost 0 bases, and 10 bases lay between the germline ends. Germline CDR1 is LGHDT and CDR2 is YNNKEL (reference sequence). The CDR3 is 16 amino acids. CDR3 region: CASSPAGSSYNSPLHF. The DNA for the CDR3 is TGTGCCAGCAGCCCCGCGGGAAGCTCCTATAATTCACCCCTCCACTTT.

The V gene is TRBV5-1, the J gene TRBJ2-5; D might be TRBD1 (6 bases). Trimming removed 8 bases from V and 2 bases from J, with 10 bases in between. The germline gives CDR1 SGHRS, CDR2 YFSETQ. This CDR3 region has 12 residues. CDR3 protein: CASSDRQETQYF. CDR3 nucleotide sequence: TGCGCCAGTTCGGACAGACAAGAGACCCAGTACTTC.

This clone was detected a few times. The chain has TRBV28 and TRBJ1-1; D remains unclear. The CDR3 totals 15 residues. Germline CDR1 and CDR2: MDHEN and SYDVKM. Trimming left V 5 bases short and J 1 base short, with 14 bases between. The DNA of the CDR3 is TGTGCCAGCAGTCCCGGATCGTGGGCGAACACTGAAGCTTTCTTT. Residues: CASSPGSWANTEAFF.

This rearrangement joins TRBV9 to TRBJ2-7, with 14 bases matching TRBD2. With V trimmed by 2 bases and J by 2 bases, 0 bases remained unmatched. This CDR3 has 15 residues. The V gene's germline CDR1 is SGDLS and CDR2 YYNGEE. CDR3 sequence reads: CASSVGLAGAYEQYF. DNA of the CDR3: TGTGCCAGCAGCGTGGGACTAGCGGGAGCCTACGAGCAGTACTTC.